Listed here are 18 T cell receptor beta chains from one sample, sequenced in a study of T-cell reconstitution after alpha-beta-depleted transplantation in children. During its preparation, the TCRbeta library received unique molecular identifiers. One entry per CDR3 protein, called by TCRdb with MiXCR from the PCR reads. The table shows a few hundred thousand distinct CDR3 sequences, with 25% to 30% occurring only once. The sample here was PBMCs, taken before TCRalphabeta/CD19-depleted stem cell transplant. The receptor source for this set is a boy in the first two years of life with Wiskott-Aldrich syndrome, due to receive a stem cell transplant.

The chain uses TRBV5-1 and TRBJ2-2; 7 nucleotides match TRBD2. The V and J ends lost 1 base and 3 bases, in that order; junction bases with no gene match: 3. CDR1 and CDR2 from the germline V gene are SGHRS and YFSETQ. The CDR3 length is 15 residues. CDR3 region: CASSLREAYTGELFF. In nucleotides, the CDR3 is TGCGCCAGCAGCTTGCGGGAGGCGTACACCGGGGAGCTGTTTTTT. The entire variable domain, with the rest obtained from reference TRBV5-1 and TRBJ2-2, is as follows: KAGVTQTPRYLIKTRGQQVTLSCSPISGHRSVSWYQQTPGQGLQFLFEYFSETQRNKGNFPGRFSGRQFSNSRSEMNVSTLELGDSALYLCASSLREAYTGELFFGEGSRLTVL.

The rearrangement links TRBV11-2 to TRBJ2-2; D is undetermined. The CDR3 has 12 amino acids. Between the trimmed V and J ends, which lost 4 bases and 7 bases, there was a span of 7 bases. Germline-derived CDR1 and CDR2 are SGHAT and FQNNGV. The CDR3 spells CASSSYNGELFF. Here the CDR3 DNA reads TGTGCCAGCAGCTCATATAACGGGGAGCTGTTTTTT.

The chain couples TRBV4-1 to TRBJ2-1; D may be TRBD2 (6 bases). The V gene's germline CDR1 is MGHRA and CDR2 YSYEKL. With 0 bases removed from V and 7 bases from J, the gap between germline ends came to 16 bases. The CDR3 contains 16 residues. The CDR3 DNA reads TGCGCCAGCAGCCAAGATCAAGTAGGAGGGTGGAATGAGCAGTTCTTC. Translation gives CASSQDQVGGWNEQFF.

This clonotype was counted a few times. V gene TRBV27 combines with J gene TRBJ2-7, with TRBD1 matching 7 bases. Germline trimming cut 5 bases from V and 2 bases from J; bases unmatched to any gene: 9. The CDR3 covers 15 residues. Germline CDR1 and CDR2: MNHEY and SMNVEV (reference sequence). The CDR3 DNA follows: TGTGCCAGCAGTCCCCTCGGACAGGCAACCTACGAGCAGTACTTC. This translates into CASSPLGQATYEQYF.

This clonotype came up a few times. The junction shows a germline mismatch at one end, possibly a read error. J is TRBJ2-2 and V is TRBV11-3; 7 bases map to TRBD2. The CDR3 runs 15 residues. CDR1 is SGHNT and CDR2 is YENEEA in the germline V gene. CDR3 sequence reads: CASSLESAGDEELFF. The CDR3 DNA is TGTGCCAGCAGCCTAGAGTCCGCGGGAGACGAGGAGCTGTTTTTT.

The chain links TRBV21-1 to TRBJ1-5; the table assigns TRBD1, which was not confirmed against the DNA. TRBV21-1 is recorded as a pseudogene. This CDR3 is built from 16 residues. CDR3 sequence reads: CASSKGRTGPNQPQHF. CDR3 sequence (DNA): TGTGCCAGCAGCAAGGGACGGACAGGGCCCAATCAGCCCCAGCATTTT.

The chain carries TRBV12-3 or TRBV12-4 and TRBJ2-6; D is unclear. CDR3 length: 15 residues. Deletions cut 5 bases from V and 3 bases from J, with 11 bases between. This CDR3 reads CASSTPGFGANVLTF. CDR3 in DNA: TGTGCCAGCAGTACCCCAGGCTTTGGGGCCAACGTCCTGACTTTC.

V usage is TRBV7-9 and J usage is TRBJ1-1; D not certain. V was shortened by 5 bases and J by 4 bases, with 14 bases between the two germline ends. The CDR3 covers 14 residues. CDR1 and CDR2 (germline): SEHNR, FQNEAQ (reference sequence). The CDR3 sequence: CASSPNHLLTEAFF. The CDR3 bases are TGTGCCAGCAGCCCGAATCACTTACTCACTGAAGCTTTCTTT.

The chain recombines TRBV5-1 with TRBJ2-7, with 12 bases fitting TRBD2. CDR1 SGHRS and CDR2 YFSETQ come from the germline V gene. This CDR3 has 15 amino acids. V was clipped by 1 base and J by 4 bases; unmatched bases: 3. The CDR3 loop reads CASSLRTSGKYEQYF. The CDR3 coding sequence is TGCGCCAGCAGCTTGAGGACTAGCGGGAAGTACGAGCAGTACTTC.

J is TRBJ2-5 and V is TRBV6-1; 12 bases align to TRBD2. The J segment lost 4 bases and the V segment lost 6 bases, leaving 12 bases of the junction unmatched. In germline, CDR1 is MNHNS, CDR2 SASEGT. There are 17 residues in the CDR3. This chain's CDR3 is CASSPGLAGKGRETQYF. For the CDR3, the DNA is TGTGCCAGCAGCCCCGGACTAGCGGGAAAGGGACGAGAGACCCAGTACTTC.

Comments on this clonotype: Sequence at one end of the junction differs from germline and may be a read error. CDR3 nucleotides: TGTGCGAGCGAAGGGAGAATTCCTAACGAGCAGCACTTC. It codes for CASEGRIPNEQHF. V and J are TRBV28 and TRBJ2-7; D perhaps matches TRBD2 (5 bases). The CDR3 extends over 13 amino acids. From germline, CDR1 is MDHEN and CDR2 SYDVKM.

This sequence joins TRBV28 and TRBJ1-2, with TRBD1 identical over 12 bases. CDR3 length equals 15 residues. CDR1 and CDR2 (germline): MDHEN, SYDVKM. Germline trimming cut 5 bases from V and 4 bases from J; bases unmatched to any gene: 5. The CDR3 region has the DNA TGTGCCAGCAGTAAGGGACAGGGGGCGCCCTATGGCTACACCTTC. Protein sequence: CASSKGQGAPYGYTF.

The rearrangement uses TRBV19 and TRBJ2-7, with a possible D match to TRBD1 (6 bases). The ends were cut back, 6 bases at V and 3 bases at J, with 12 bases in the middle. There are 13 residues in the CDR3. In germline, CDR1 is LNHDA, CDR2 SQIVND (reference sequence). CDR3 region: CASRSDRNYEQYF. The CDR3 DNA reads as TGTGCCAGTAGATCCGACAGGAACTACGAGCAGTACTTC.

The rearrangement joins TRBV12-3 or TRBV12-4 to TRBJ2-2, with 11 nucleotides matching TRBD1. V dropped 6 bases and J dropped 6; count of bases not matched to a gene: 6. The CDR3 loop spans 15 amino acids. The CDR3 reads CASRVGQGAAGELFF. CDR3 sequence (DNA): TGTGCCAGCAGAGTCGGACAGGGGGCCGCCGGGGAGCTGTTTTTT.

This clonotype was counted a few times. This sequence joins TRBV5-1 and TRBJ2-1, with TRBD2 matching over 7 bases. The V segment lost 3 bases and the J segment 1 base; nucleotides outside the gene matches: 10. This CDR3 comprises 17 residues. The germline V gene encodes CDR1 SGHRS and CDR2 YFSETQ. CDR3 bases: TGCGCCAGCAGCTACACTAGCTGGGGAGGGTCCTACAATGAGCAGTTCTTC. Residues: CASSYTSWGGSYNEQFF.

This clonotype has only a few counts. The V call is TRBV10-3, the J call TRBJ2-1; perhaps TRBD2 as D (6 bases). The CDR3 contains 14 residues. Trimming pared 11 bases from V and 1 base from J, leaving 15 bases between. The germline gives CDR1 ENHRY, CDR2 SYGVKD. CDR3 nucleotides: TGTGCCGCCGGGATGGGGGGATCCTACAATGAGCAGTTCTTC. It encodes CAAGMGGSYNEQFF.

The chain is built from TRBV27 and TRBJ2-5, with D possibly TRBD1 on 5 matching bases. This CDR3 is 15 amino acids long. Trimming took off 1 base at V and 1 base at J, with 10 bases between the two ends. The germline CDR1 and CDR2 sequences are MNHEY and SMNVEV (reference sequence). The CDR3 protein is CASSLLGRVQETQYF. The CDR3 DNA is TGTGCCAGCAGTTTATTGGGCAGGGTCCAAGAGACCCAGTACTTC.

This sequence joins TRBV12-3 or TRBV12-4 and TRBJ2-3, with 8 bases aligning to TRBD2. CDR3 size: 14 residues. V was pared by 1 base and J by 5 bases, with 2 bases of the junction left unmatched. DNA for the CDR3: TGTGCCAGCAGTTTAGATCTAGCGGGAGATACGCAGTATTTT. Its protein product is CASSLDLAGDTQYF.